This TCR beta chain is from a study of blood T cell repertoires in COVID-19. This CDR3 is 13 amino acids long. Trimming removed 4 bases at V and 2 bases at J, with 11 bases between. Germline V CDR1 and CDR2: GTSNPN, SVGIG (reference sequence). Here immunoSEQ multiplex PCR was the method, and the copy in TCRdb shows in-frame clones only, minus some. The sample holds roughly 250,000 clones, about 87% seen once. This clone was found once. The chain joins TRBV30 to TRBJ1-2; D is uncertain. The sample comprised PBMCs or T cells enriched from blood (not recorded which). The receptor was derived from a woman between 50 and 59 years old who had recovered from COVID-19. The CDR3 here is CAWKRQTNYGYTF. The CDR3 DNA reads TGTGCCTGGAAGAGGCAGACCAACTATGGCTACACCTTC.